The present T cell receptor (beta chain) was sequenced within a study of T cell changes during pregnancy in multiple sclerosis. This clone was observed a few times. TCRdb's copy holds only in-frame clones and misses some; the assay was immunoSEQ multiplex PCR. The table lists 50,000 to 65,000 clones, almost 95% of them singletons. This CDR3 spans 14 amino acids. V lost 4 bases to trimming and J lost 0 bases, with 6 bases between them. Looked up from germline, CDR1 is KGHSH and CDR2 is LQKENI. The material sequenced was peripheral blood, taken in the first trimester of pregnancy. The sequence derives from a female donor with multiple sclerosis, enrolled in a pregnancy study. This chain connects TRBV18 to TRBJ2-2; D perhaps matches TRBD1 (6 bases). Here the CDR3 reads CASSQGANTGELFF. Written as DNA, the CDR3 is TGTGCCAGCTCACAGGGGGCGAACACCGGGGAGCTGTTTTTT.